The source of this T cell receptor (beta chain) is a study of blood T cell repertoires in COVID-19. Using immunoSEQ multiplex PCR, the repertoire was profiled, and TCRdb retains in-frame clones only, with some absent. Counted here are roughly 300,000 clones, about 90% occurring once; the ten biggest clones make up more than 1%. Germline CDR1 and CDR2: SEHNR and FQNEAQ (reference sequence). The CDR3 sequence is 11 residues long. The ends were cut back, 5 bases at V and 6 bases at J, with 7 bases in the middle. This TCR came from a woman aged 30 to 39 who had recovered from COVID-19. V gene TRBV7-9 combines with J gene TRBJ1-1; no clear D gene. Sequencing was carried out using PBMCs or T cells enriched from blood (not recorded which). The CDR3 region has the DNA TGTGCCAGCAGCGTAAGCGCTGAAGCTTTCTTT. Its translation is CASSVSAEAFF.